This T cell receptor beta chain was documented in a study of cytomegalovirus exposure and HLA in healthy donors. Germline values: CDR1 SNHLY, CDR2 FYNNEI. The V and J ends lost 6 bases and 0 bases, in that order; junction bases with no gene match: 7. The CDR3 totals 15 residues. The primer mix had 60 Vbeta and 13 Jbeta primers. Original processing methods: About 12 million of about 88 million unique TCR beta chains were shared, per a later count. TCRdb's table, derived via immunoSEQ multiplex PCR, lists solely in-frame clones and lacks some. D and trimming were read from the DNA, whereas the V and J calls and clone size are those reported in that table. This sample has 130,000 or so clones; approximately 80% occur once, and the top ten carry 1.8%.

The sequencing input was PBMCs. This clonotype was sampled from a man between 35 and 55 years old in good health and CMV-seronegative. V usage is TRBV2 and J usage is TRBJ2-7; 8 bases fit TRBD1. The CDR3, as DNA: TGTGCCAGCAGATTGGACAGGGTCGTCTCCTACGAGCAGTACTTC. Translation gives CASRLDRVVSYEQYF.